This record covers a single T cell receptor beta chain. The data originate from a study of blood T cell repertoires in COVID-19. The wider study: The origin of the acute and convalescent COVID-19 samples was the United States, Italy and Spain.

Original handling: Estimation of nucleated cell counts was performed using reference gene primer amplification. Sequencing was performed with immunoSEQ multiplex PCR; in TCRdb, only in-frame clones are kept and a portion is missing. The DNA gave D and trimming, while V, J and clone size come from that table. Found here are some 150,000 clones, about 80% of them singletons; the top ten hold less than 30%. The CDR3 is 17 amino acids. Germline V CDR1 and CDR2: SGHNT, YYREEE (reference sequence). The trim removed 1 base at V and 0 bases at J, leaving 5 bases unmatched. The rearrangement joins TRBV5-4 to TRBJ2-7; TRBD2 agrees at 12 bases. The sequenced material came from peripheral blood. This receptor was taken from a woman aged 55 to 70 with acute or convalescent COVID-19. This chain's CDR3 is CASSLRLAGGPSYEQYF. In nucleotides, the CDR3 is TGTGCCAGCAGCTTGAGGCTAGCGGGGGGGCCCTCCTACGAGCAGTACTTC.